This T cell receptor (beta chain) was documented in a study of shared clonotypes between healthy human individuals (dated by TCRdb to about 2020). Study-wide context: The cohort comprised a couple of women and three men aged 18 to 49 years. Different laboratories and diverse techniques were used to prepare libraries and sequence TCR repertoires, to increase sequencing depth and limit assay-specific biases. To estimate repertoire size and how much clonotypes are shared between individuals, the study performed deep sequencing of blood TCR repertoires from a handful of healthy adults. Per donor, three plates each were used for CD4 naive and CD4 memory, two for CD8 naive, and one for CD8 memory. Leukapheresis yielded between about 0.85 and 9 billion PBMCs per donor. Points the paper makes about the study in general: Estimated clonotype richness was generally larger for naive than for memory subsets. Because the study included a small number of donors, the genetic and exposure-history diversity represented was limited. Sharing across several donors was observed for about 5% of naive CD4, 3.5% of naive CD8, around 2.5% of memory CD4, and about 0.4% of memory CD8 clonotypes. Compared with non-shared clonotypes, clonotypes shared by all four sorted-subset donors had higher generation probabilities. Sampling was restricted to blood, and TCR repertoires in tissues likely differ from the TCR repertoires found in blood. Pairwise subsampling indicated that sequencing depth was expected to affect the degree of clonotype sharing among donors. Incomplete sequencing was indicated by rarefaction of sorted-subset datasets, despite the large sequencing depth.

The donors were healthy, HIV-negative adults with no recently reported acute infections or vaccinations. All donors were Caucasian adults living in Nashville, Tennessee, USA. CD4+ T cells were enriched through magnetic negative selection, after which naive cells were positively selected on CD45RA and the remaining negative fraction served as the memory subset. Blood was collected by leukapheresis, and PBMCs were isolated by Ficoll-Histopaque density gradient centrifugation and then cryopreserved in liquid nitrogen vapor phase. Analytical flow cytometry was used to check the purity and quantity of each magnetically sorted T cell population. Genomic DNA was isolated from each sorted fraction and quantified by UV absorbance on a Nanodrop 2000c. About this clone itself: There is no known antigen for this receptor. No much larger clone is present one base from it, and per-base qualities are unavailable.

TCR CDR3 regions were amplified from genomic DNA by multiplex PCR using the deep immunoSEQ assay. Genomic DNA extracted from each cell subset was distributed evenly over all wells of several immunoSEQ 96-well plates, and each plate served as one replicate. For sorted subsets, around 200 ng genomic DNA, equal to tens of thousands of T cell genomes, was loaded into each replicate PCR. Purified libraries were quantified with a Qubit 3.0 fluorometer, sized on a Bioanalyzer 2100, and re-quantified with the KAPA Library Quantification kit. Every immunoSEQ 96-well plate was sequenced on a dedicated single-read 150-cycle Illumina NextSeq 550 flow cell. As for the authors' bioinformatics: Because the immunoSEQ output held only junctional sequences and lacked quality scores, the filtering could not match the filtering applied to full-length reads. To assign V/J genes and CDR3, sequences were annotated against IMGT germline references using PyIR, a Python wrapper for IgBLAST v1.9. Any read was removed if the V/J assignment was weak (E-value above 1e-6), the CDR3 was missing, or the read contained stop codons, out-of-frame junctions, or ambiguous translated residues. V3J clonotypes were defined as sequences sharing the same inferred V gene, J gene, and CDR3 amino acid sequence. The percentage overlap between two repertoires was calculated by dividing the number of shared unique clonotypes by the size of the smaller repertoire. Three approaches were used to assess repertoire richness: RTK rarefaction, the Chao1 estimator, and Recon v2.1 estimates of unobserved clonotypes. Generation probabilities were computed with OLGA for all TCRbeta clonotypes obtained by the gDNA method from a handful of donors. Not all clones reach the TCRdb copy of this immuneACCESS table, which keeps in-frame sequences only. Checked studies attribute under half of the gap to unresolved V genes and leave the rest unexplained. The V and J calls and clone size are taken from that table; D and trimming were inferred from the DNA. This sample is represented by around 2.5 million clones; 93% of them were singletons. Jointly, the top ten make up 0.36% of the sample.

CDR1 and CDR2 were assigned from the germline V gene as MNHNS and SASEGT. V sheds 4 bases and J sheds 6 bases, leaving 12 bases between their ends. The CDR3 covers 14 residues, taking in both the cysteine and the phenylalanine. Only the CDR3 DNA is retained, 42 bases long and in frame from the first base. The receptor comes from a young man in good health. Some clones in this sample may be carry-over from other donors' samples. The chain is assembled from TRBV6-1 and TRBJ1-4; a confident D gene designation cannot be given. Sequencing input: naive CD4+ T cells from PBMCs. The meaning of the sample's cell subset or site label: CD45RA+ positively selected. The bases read TGTGCCAGCAGTGTAAGCGGGAGGGATGAAAAACTGTTTTTT. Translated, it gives CASSVSGRDEKLFF.